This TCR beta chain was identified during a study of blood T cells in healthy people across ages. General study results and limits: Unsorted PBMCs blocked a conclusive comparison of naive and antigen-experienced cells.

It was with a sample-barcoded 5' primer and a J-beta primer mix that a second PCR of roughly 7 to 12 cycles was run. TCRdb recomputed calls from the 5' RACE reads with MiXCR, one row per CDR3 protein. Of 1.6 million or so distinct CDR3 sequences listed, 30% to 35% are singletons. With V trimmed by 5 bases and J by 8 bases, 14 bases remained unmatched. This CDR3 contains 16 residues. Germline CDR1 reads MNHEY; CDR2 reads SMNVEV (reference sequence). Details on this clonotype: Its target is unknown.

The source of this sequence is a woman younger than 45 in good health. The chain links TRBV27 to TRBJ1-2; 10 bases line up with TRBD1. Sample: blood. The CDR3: CASSESGTGDERGYTF. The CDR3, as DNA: TGTGCCAGCAGTGAATCCGGGACAGGGGACGAGAGGGGCTACACCTTC.